This T cell receptor beta chain was identified in a study of T cell responses to AZD1222 COVID-19 vaccine. Overall study findings and caveats: An increase in Spike-specific TCR breadth and depth was observed after two AZD1222 doses. Of spike-specific TCRs, nearly half reportedly target regions left unmutated in variants. There were vaccine-associated CD4 TCRs across spike, dominant at 160-218 and 743-854. White British ancestry dominated among donors, who included more females, and clonal diversity was possibly underestimated.

Of note for this clone: The antigen is undetermined.

The assay was immunoSEQ multiplex PCR, and TCRdb's table has in-frame clones only and misses some. The sample includes under 100,000 clones, 92% seen only once; the top ten take 6% to 8.5%. CDR3 length: 16 amino acids. V dropped 0 bases and J dropped 6 bases, with 16 bases sitting between them. Germline V gives CDR1 SGDLS, CDR2 YYNGEE. The clonotype comes from an adult in good health. The material sequenced was peripheral blood, taken on day 0 of MenACWY control vaccination. V usage is TRBV9 and J usage is TRBJ2-1, with D uncertain. The CDR3 DNA reads TGTGCCAGCAGCGTAGCGGGTGCTTGGTCTCTCAATGAGCAGTTCTTC. Protein sequence: CASSVAGAWSLNEQFF.